The 31 T cell receptor beta chains listed next were all sequenced from one sample in a study of shared clonotypes between healthy human individuals. The repertoire was sequenced with immunoSEQ multiplex PCR; TCRdb's copy has only in-frame clones and lacks some. The table shows about 2.4 million clones, with 80% to 95% occurring only once. Specimen: naive CD4+ T cells from PBMCs. Subset meaning: CD45RA+ positively selected. Receptors were obtained from a man between 18 and 35 years old in good health. Some clones in this sample may be carry-over from other donors' samples.

Worth noting for this clone: The same CDR3 is also encoded by other DNA sequences in this sample. This chain uses TRBV5-1 with TRBJ2-3; D is uncertain. CDR3 length equals 13 residues. CDR1 is SGHRS and CDR2 is YFSETQ in the germline V gene. The V end was cut by 3 bases, the J end by 1 base, with 6 bases between. This CDR3 is CASSSPGTDTQYF. CDR3 in DNA: TGCGCCAGCAGCTCTCCAGGCACAGATACGCAGTATTTT.

The CDR3 DNA reads as TGTGCCATCAGTGAGAGGGGGCAGGGCGGCGGGGAGCTGTTTTTT. Translation gives CAISERGQGGGELFF. V and J are TRBV10-3 and TRBJ2-2; 7 bases are a match to TRBD1. The ends lost 2 bases at V and 7 bases at J; junction bases unmatched: 7. The CDR3 is 15 residues long. CDR1 and CDR2 (germline): ENHRY, SYGVKD.

This chain joins TRBV7-9 and TRBJ1-4; D might be TRBD1 (5 bases). V dropped 4 bases and J dropped 4 bases, with 16 bases sitting between them. The CDR3 has 16 amino acids. Germline V gives CDR1 SEHNR, CDR2 FQNEAQ (reference sequence). DNA of the CDR3: TGTGCCAGCAGCTCCCGGGGTACCCAGGGTAATGAAAAACTGTTTTTT. It codes for CASSSRGTQGNEKLFF.

The chain joins TRBV28 to TRBJ1-2; D remains unclear. The CDR3 has 12 residues. Trimming shortened V by 3 bases and J by 1 base, and 3 bases separated the two germline ends. Germline-derived CDR1 and CDR2 are MDHEN and SYDVKM. The CDR3 region is CASSFFNYGYTF. Here the CDR3 DNA reads TGTGCCAGCAGTTTCTTTAACTATGGCTACACCTTC.

This chain links TRBV4-2 with TRBJ2-5; the D is unclear. With 5 bases removed from V and 2 bases from J, the gap between germline ends came to 9 bases. Per the germline V gene, CDR1 is LGHNA and CDR2 is YNFKEQ. The CDR3 covers 13 residues. CDR3 residues: CASSFGLQETQYF. CDR3 bases: TGTGCCAGCAGCTTCGGCCTACAAGAGACCCAGTACTTC.

This chain links TRBV28 with TRBJ2-5, with 9 positions matching TRBD2. Losses at the gene ends were 3 bases for V and 5 bases for J; bases not matched to a gene: 13. CDR1 is MDHEN, CDR2 SYDVKM, per germline. The CDR3 consists of 17 residues. The CDR3 DNA sequence: TGTGCCAGCAGTTTTGGCGGGACTAGCTCATCGTGGGAGACCCAGTACTTC. Translating gives CASSFGGTSSSWETQYF.

The chain links TRBV28 to TRBJ2-7; D is perhaps TRBD2 (6 bases). Trimming cost V 5 bases and J 2 bases, with 25 bases left between them. The CDR3 spans 18 residues. CDR1 and CDR2 (germline): MDHEN, SYDVKM. Written as DNA, the CDR3 is TGTGCCAGCAGTCCGATGATTGGGGACTGGTTCAGAGCCTACGAGCAGTACTTC. This gives the protein CASSPMIGDWFRAYEQYF.

V usage is TRBV9 and J usage is TRBJ2-1; 14 bases fit TRBD2. Germline V gene data show CDR1 as SGDLS and CDR2 as YYNGEE. The CDR3 is 16 amino acids. The trim removed 1 base at V and 7 bases at J, leaving 4 bases unmatched. CDR3 sequence: CASSVRGTSGSNEQFF. The CDR3 DNA reads as TGTGCCAGCAGCGTAAGGGGGACTAGCGGGAGTAATGAGCAGTTCTTC.

The V gene is TRBV5-6, the J gene TRBJ2-5; 10 positions match TRBD1. V lost 4 bases to trimming and J lost 4 bases; unmatched junction nucleotides: 7. The CDR3 is made up of 15 amino acids. Germline assignment: CDR1 SGHDT and CDR2 YYEEEE. The CDR3, as DNA: TGTGCCAGCAGCCCGCCGACAGGGGGCTTAGAGACCCAGTACTTC. As protein: CASSPPTGGLETQYF.

The chain combines TRBV2 with TRBJ1-1; 9 bases fit TRBD1. Per the germline V gene, CDR1 is SNHLY and CDR2 is FYNNEI. The CDR3 has 14 amino acids. The ends lost 6 bases at V and 1 base at J; junction bases unmatched: 3. CDR3 in amino acids: CASRGTGWNTEAFF. DNA for the CDR3: TGTGCCAGCAGGGGGACAGGGTGGAACACTGAAGCTTTCTTT.

About this clone itself: The same CDR3 arises from other DNA sequences in this sample as well. The gene calls are TRBV6-1 and TRBJ1-2, with D possibly TRBD1 on 6 matching bases. From germline, CDR1 is MNHNS and CDR2 SASEGT. V was cut by 2 bases and J by 2 bases, with 9 bases left in between. The CDR3 spans 14 residues. CDR3 protein: CASSESGANYGYTF. DNA for the CDR3: TGTGCCAGCAGTGAATCAGGGGCAAACTATGGCTACACCTTC.

This rearrangement joins TRBV30 to TRBJ1-4; no definite D call. CDR3 size: 16 residues. Germline lookup yields CDR1 GTSNPN and CDR2 SVGIG (reference sequence). V lost 2 bases and J lost 3, with 16 bases in between. The CDR3 here is CAWSMGDRVANEKLFF. As DNA, the CDR3 is TGTGCCTGGAGTATGGGAGATCGGGTCGCTAATGAAAAACTGTTTTTT.

J is TRBJ2-1 and V is TRBV30; 12 nucleotides align to TRBD1. This CDR3 spans 18 amino acids. Germline-derived CDR1 and CDR2 are GTSNPN and SVGIG (reference sequence). Germline trimming cut 1 base from V and 7 bases from J; bases unmatched to any gene: 14. CDR3 coding DNA: TGTGCCTGGAGTGGAACGAGGCGGGACAGGGGGCTTCGGAATGAGCAGTTCTTC. Translated, it gives CAWSGTRRDRGLRNEQFF.

The chain joins TRBV19 to TRBJ2-5; 8 nucleotides agree with TRBD2. The J segment lost 3 bases and the V segment lost 5 bases, leaving 8 bases of the junction unmatched. Germline V gene sequence: CDR1 LNHDA, CDR2 SQIVND (reference sequence). The CDR3 runs 15 residues. The CDR3 reads CASSPGREREETQYF. The CDR3 DNA reads as TGTGCCAGTAGTCCCGGGAGGGAGCGGGAAGAGACCCAGTACTTC.

The chain carries TRBV27 and TRBJ2-5, with 9 bases that match TRBD2. The junction had 6 bases not matched to a gene; V was cut back by 2 bases and J by 5 bases. The CDR3 totals 15 residues. Germline V gene lookup returns CDR1 MNHEY and CDR2 SMNVEV (reference sequence). This chain's CDR3 is CASSLRLAVVETQYF. For the CDR3, the DNA is TGTGCCAGCAGTTTAAGACTAGCGGTAGTCGAGACCCAGTACTTC.

The V gene is TRBV5-8, the J gene TRBJ2-7; 11 positions match TRBD1. Trimming at V came to 4 bases and at J to 4 bases, leaving 4 bases not matched to a gene. The CDR3 runs to 14 residues. Germline-derived CDR1 and CDR2 are SGHTS and YDEGEE. The CDR3 loop is CASSTGQGAYEQYF. In nucleotides, the CDR3 is TGTGCCAGCAGCACCGGACAGGGGGCATACGAGCAGTACTTC.

This clone was observed a single time. This rearrangement joins TRBV19 to TRBJ1-5; possibly TRBD1 for D (5 bases). The CDR3 has 15 residues. V was clipped by 0 bases and J by 5 bases, with 11 bases between them. Germline CDR1 reads LNHDA; CDR2 reads SQIVND (reference sequence). CDR3 coding DNA: TGTGCCAGTAGTATAGATCGGGCAGGGTATCAGCCCCAGCATTTT. Translated, it gives CASSIDRAGYQPQHF.

The chain recombines TRBV6-1 with TRBJ2-4; a weak D match, TRBD1 (5 bases). V was shortened by 1 base and J by 7 bases, with 8 bases between the two germline ends. The CDR3 runs to 13 residues. Germline CDR1 MNHNS, CDR2 SASEGT. The DNA of the CDR3 is TGTGCCAGCAGTGAAGACAGGCGGAACATTCAGTACTTC. Translated: CASSEDRRNIQYF.

The CDR3 here is CASSSLTVNQPQHF. For the CDR3, the DNA is TGTGCCAGCAGCTCTCTTACAGTTAATCAGCCCCAGCATTTT. The chain joins TRBV7-9 to TRBJ1-5; no clear D. This CDR3 contains 14 residues. Germline V gene sequence: CDR1 SEHNR, CDR2 FQNEAQ (reference sequence). With 4 bases removed from V and 4 bases from J, the gap between germline ends came to 11 bases.

The J gene is TRBJ2-5, the V gene TRBV15, with D possibly TRBD1 on 6 matching bases. There are 13 residues in the CDR3. Looked up from germline, CDR1 is LNHNV and CDR2 is YYDKDF (reference sequence). Trimming pared 8 bases from V and 3 bases from J, leaving 13 bases between. CDR3 amino acids: CATSQGIEETQYF. The CDR3 DNA is TGTGCCACCTCGCAGGGGATAGAAGAGACCCAGTACTTC.

The genes are TRBV4-3 and TRBJ2-5; 7 bases line up with TRBD1. The assigned J gene may be wrong: the sequence end matches TRBJ2-7 better. CDR1 LGHNA and CDR2 YSLEER come from the germline V gene. This CDR3 comprises 16 residues. CDR3 region: CASSQDQGQGVYEQYF. In DNA, the CDR3 is TGCGCCAGCAGCCAAGATCAAGGCCAGGGGGTGTACGAGCAGTACTTC.

This chain connects TRBV7-2 to TRBJ1-4, with a weak D call TRBD1 (6 bases). The CDR3 has 14 amino acids. The ends were cut back, 2 bases at V and 8 bases at J, with 12 bases in the middle. Germline V CDR1 and CDR2: SGHTA, FQGNSA. This CDR3 reads CASSLQGTGEKLFF. The CDR3 DNA follows: TGTGCCAGCAGCTTACAGGGGACGGGAGAAAAACTGTTTTTT.

This clone has only a few counts. The chain recombines TRBV10-1 with TRBJ1-1; D gene uncertain. The V and J ends lost 6 bases and 1 base respectively, with 12 bases between them. Germline assignment: CDR1 WNHNN and CDR2 SYGVQD (reference sequence). The CDR3 runs to 14 residues. The CDR3 sequence: CASSPGWKNTEAFF. In nucleotides, the CDR3 is TGCGCCAGCAGCCCGGGGTGGAAGAACACTGAAGCTTTCTTT.

This clone was counted once. Distinct nucleotide sequences in the sample also encode this CDR3. This rearrangement joins TRBV7-2 to TRBJ1-1, with 8 bases identical to TRBD1. The CDR3 contains 14 residues. V trimming: 5 bases; J trimming: 3 bases; junction bases outside the gene matches: 5. Germline values: CDR1 SGHTA, CDR2 FQGNSA. CDR3 sequence: CASSPQGGDTEAFF. The CDR3 region has the DNA TGTGCCAGCAGCCCACAGGGGGGGGACACTGAAGCTTTCTTT.

The CDR3 loop is CASSQSLASGYF. The CDR3 DNA sequence: TGTGCCAGCAGCCAATCTTTAGCGAGCGGATATTTT. V and J are TRBV16 and TRBJ2-3; TRBD2 is a possible D gene (5 bases). Trimming stripped 0 bases from V and 15 bases from J, with 13 bases between. Germline assignment: CDR1 KGHSY and CDR2 FQNENV. The CDR3 spans 12 residues.

V and J are TRBV9 and TRBJ1-1, with D possibly being TRBD1 (6 bases). Trimming cost V 7 bases and J 0 bases, with 10 bases left between them. This CDR3 is built from 13 residues. Germline lookup yields CDR1 SGDLS and CDR2 YYNGEE. CDR3 in amino acids: CASGDRLNTEAFF. Written as DNA, the CDR3 is TGTGCCAGCGGCGACAGGCTGAACACTGAAGCTTTCTTT.

The J gene is TRBJ1-3, the V gene TRBV7-3, with D possibly TRBD1 on 5 matching bases. Germline V gene lookup returns CDR1 SGHTA and CDR2 FQGTGA. This CDR3 region has 16 residues. V lost 4 bases to trimming and J lost 3 bases, with 16 bases between them. This CDR3 reads CASSSQGVGGGNTIYF. The CDR3 DNA is TGTGCCAGCAGCTCTCAGGGAGTAGGAGGTGGAAACACCATATATTTT.

This rearrangement joins TRBV7-2 to TRBJ2-1; unclear D gene. Trimming took off 5 bases at V and 5 bases at J, with 7 bases between the two ends. Germline V gene lookup returns CDR1 SGHTA and CDR2 FQGNSA. The CDR3 is 12 residues long. The CDR3 DNA reads as TGTGCCAGCAGCGGGATTCACAATGAGCAGTTCTTC. This translates into CASSGIHNEQFF. The full variable domain, in which reference TRBV7-2 and TRBJ2-1 provide the parts outside the CDR3, is GAGVSQSPSNKVTEKGKDVELRCDPISGHTALYWYRQSLGQGLEFLIYFQGNSAPDKSGLPSDRFSAERTGGSVSTLTIQRTQQEDSAVYLCASSGIHNEQFFGPGTRLTVL.

This rearrangement joins TRBV4-2 to TRBJ2-1, with a tentative D call TRBD2 (6 bases). CDR1 and CDR2 from the germline V gene are LGHNA and YNFKEQ. The CDR3 loop spans 17 amino acids. The germline V and J ends were trimmed by 1 base and 2 bases, with 15 bases remaining between them. The CDR3 DNA is TGTGCCAGCAGCCAAGTGGGGGGATCAGGGACCTACAATGAGCAGTTCTTC. Amino acid sequence: CASSQVGGSGTYNEQFF.

The V and J genes are TRBV7-8 and TRBJ1-5; no firm D call. CDR3 length: 13 residues. The germline V and J ends were trimmed by 1 base and 8 bases, with 9 bases remaining between them. From germline, CDR1 is SGHVS and CDR2 FQNEAQ. As DNA, the CDR3 is TGTGCCAGCAGCTTAGGTACGGGGAAGCCCCAGCATTTT. Amino acids: CASSLGTGKPQHF.

The V gene is TRBV5-1, the J gene TRBJ2-7; D is unclear. The length of the CDR3 is 15 residues. Deletions cut 0 bases from V and 4 bases from J, with 14 bases between. CDR1 is SGHRS and CDR2 is YFSETQ in the germline V gene. The CDR3 is CASSLVGRNGYEQYF. The CDR3 DNA is TGCGCCAGCAGCTTGGTTGGACGCAACGGGTACGAGCAGTACTTC.